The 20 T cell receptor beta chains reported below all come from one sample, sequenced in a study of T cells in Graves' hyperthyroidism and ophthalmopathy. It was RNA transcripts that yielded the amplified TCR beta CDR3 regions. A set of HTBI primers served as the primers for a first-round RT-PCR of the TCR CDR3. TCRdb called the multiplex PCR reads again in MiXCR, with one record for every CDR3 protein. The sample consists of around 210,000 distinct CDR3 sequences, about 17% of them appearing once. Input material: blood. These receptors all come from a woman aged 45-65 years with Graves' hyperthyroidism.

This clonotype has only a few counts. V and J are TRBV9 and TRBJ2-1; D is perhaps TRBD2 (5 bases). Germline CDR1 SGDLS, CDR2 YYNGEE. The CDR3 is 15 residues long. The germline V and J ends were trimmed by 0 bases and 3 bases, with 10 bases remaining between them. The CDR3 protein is CASSVASLNYNEQFF. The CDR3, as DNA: TGTGCCAGCAGCGTAGCTAGCCTAAACTACAATGAGCAGTTCTTC. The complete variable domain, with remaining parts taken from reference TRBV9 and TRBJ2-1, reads DSGVTQTPKHLITATGQRVTLRCSPRSGDLSVYWYQQSLDQGLQFLIQYYNGEERAKGNILERFSAQQFPDLHSELNLSSLELGDSALYFCASSVASLNYNEQFFGPGTRLTVL.

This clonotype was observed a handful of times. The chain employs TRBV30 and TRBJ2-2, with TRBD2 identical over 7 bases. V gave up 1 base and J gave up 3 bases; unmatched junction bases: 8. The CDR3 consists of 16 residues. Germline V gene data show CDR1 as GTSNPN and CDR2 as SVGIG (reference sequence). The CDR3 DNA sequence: TGTGCCTGGAGTGACAGCCGGGACTATTACACCGGGGAGCTGTTTTTT. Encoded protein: CAWSDSRDYYTGELFF.

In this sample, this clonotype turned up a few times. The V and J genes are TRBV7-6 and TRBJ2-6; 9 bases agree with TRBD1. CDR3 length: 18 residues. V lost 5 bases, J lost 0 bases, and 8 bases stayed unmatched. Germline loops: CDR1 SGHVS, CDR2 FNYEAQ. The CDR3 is CASSKYRGPVSGANVLTF. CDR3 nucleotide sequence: TGTGCCAGCAGCAAATACAGGGGGCCTGTCTCTGGGGCCAACGTCCTGACTTTC.

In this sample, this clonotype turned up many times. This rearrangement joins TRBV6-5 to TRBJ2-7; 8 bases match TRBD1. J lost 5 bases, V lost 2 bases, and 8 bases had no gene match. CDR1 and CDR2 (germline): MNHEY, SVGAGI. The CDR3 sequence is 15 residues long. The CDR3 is CASSYRGQGAHEQYF. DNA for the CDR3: TGTGCCAGCAGTTACAGAGGACAGGGTGCCCACGAGCAGTACTTC.

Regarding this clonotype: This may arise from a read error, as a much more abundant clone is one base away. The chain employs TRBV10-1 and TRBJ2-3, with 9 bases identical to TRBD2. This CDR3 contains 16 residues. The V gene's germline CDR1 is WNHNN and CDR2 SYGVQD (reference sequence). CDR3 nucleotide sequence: TGCGCCAGCAGTGAGATGACTAGCGGCCGCACAGATACGCGGTATTTT. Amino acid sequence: CASSEMTSGRTDTRYF.

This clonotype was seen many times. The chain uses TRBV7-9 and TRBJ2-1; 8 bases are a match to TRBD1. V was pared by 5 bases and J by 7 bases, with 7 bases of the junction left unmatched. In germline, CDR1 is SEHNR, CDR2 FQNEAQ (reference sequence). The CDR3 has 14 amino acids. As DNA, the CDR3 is TGTGCCAGCAGCCAGGGGGCTAGCTGGAATGAGCAGTTCTTC. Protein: CASSQGASWNEQFF.

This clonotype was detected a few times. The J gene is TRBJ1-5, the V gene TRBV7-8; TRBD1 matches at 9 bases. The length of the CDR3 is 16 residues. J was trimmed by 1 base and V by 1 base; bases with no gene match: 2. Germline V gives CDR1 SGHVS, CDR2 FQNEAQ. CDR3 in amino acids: CASSLVQGASNQPQHF. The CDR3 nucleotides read TGTGCCAGCAGCTTAGTACAGGGGGCGAGCAATCAGCCCCAGCATTTT.

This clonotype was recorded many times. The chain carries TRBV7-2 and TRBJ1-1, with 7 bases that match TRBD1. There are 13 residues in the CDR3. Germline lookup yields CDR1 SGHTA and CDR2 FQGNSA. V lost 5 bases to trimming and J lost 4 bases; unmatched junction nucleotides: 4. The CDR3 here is CASSGTGVTEAFF. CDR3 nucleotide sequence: TGTGCCAGCAGCGGAACAGGGGTCACTGAAGCTTTCTTT.

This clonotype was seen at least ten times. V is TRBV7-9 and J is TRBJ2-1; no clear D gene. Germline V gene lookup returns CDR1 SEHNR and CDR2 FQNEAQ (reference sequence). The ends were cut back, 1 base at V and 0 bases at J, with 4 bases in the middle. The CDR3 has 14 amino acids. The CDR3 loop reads CASSLVVSYNEQFF. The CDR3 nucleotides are TGTGCCAGCAGCTTAGTAGTCTCCTACAATGAGCAGTTCTTC.

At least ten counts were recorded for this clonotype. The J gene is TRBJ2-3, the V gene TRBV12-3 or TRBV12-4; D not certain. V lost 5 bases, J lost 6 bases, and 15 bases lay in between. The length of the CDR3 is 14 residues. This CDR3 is CASSGFGRSDTQYF. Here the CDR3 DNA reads TGTGCCAGCAGTGGGTTCGGACGCTCCGATACGCAGTATTTT.

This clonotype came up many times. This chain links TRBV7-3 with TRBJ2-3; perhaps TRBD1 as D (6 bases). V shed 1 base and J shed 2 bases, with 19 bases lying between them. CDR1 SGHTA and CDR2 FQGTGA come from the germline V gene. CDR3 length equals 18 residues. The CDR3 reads CASSLIGFGAGATDTQYF. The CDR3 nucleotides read TGTGCCAGCAGCTTAATAGGCTTTGGGGCAGGGGCCACAGATACGCAGTATTTT.

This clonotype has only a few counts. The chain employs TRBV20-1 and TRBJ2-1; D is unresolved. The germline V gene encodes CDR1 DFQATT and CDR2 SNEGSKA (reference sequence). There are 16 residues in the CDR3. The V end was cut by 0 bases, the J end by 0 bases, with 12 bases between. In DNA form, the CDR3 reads TGCAGTGCTAGAGATCAGAAGCGAAGCTCCTACAATGAGCAGTTCTTC. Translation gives CSARDQKRSSYNEQFF.

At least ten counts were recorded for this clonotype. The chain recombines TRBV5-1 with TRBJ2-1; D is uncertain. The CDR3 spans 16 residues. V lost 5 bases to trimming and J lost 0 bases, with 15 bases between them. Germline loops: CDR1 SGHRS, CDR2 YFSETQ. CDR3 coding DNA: TGCGCCAGCAGTCAAAAACGCACGAGCTCCTACAATGAGCAGTTCTTC. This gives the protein CASSQKRTSSYNEQFF.

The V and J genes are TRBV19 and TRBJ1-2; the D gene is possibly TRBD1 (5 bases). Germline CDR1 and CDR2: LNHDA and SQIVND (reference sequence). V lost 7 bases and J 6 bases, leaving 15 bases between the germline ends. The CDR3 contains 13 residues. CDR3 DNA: TGTGCCAGTACCCCCCGGGGCAGAGATGGCTACACCTTC. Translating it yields CASTPRGRDGYTF.

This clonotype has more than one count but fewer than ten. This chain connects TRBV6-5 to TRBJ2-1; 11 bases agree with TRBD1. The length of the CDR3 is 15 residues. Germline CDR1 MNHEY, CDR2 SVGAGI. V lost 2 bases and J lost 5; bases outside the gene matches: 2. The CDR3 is CASSYRDRGDNEQFF. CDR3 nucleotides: TGTGCCAGCAGTTACCGGGACAGGGGGGACAATGAGCAGTTCTTC.

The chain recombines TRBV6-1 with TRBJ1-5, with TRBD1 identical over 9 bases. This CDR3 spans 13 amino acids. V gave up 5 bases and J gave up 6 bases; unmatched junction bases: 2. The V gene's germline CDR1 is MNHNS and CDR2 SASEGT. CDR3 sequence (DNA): TGTGCCAGCAGTCGGGACAGGGTTCAGCCCCAGCATTTT. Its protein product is CASSRDRVQPQHF.

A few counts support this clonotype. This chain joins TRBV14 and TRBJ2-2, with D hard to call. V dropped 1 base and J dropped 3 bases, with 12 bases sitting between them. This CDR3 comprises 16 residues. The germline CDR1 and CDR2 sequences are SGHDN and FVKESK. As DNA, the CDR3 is TGTGCCAGCAGCCAAGTGCCACCCTCGGACACCGGGGAGCTGTTTTTT. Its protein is CASSQVPPSDTGELFF.

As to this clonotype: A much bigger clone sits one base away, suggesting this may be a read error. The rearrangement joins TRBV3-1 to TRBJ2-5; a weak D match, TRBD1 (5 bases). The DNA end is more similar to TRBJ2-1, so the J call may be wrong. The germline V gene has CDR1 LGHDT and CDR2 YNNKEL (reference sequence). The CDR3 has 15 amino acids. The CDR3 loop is CASRLQESVQETQFF. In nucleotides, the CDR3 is TGTGCCAGCCGTTTACAGGAGTCGGTCCAAGAGACCCAGTTCTTC.

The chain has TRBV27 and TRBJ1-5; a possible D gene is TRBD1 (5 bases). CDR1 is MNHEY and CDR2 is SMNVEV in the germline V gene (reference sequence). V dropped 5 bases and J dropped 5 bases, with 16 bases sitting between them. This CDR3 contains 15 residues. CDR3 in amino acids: CASSTEGLRDQPQHF. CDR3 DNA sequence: TGTGCCAGCAGTACGGAGGGGTTACGGGATCAGCCCCAGCATTTT.

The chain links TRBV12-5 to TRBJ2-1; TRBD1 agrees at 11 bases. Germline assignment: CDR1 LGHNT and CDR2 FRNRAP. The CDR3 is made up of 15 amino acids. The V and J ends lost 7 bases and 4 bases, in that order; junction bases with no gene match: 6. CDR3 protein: CASDPGTGGYNEQFF. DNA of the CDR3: TGTGCTAGTGACCCCGGGACAGGGGGTTACAATGAGCAGTTCTTC.